This TCR beta chain was recorded in a study of T cell responses to AZD1222 COVID-19 vaccine. Across the study: Second-dose recipients at about 4 or about 12 weeks were treated as one pooled group. Overall study results and limits: Just 6 or 7 people given AZD1222 tested seropositive at baseline. Among spike-specific TCRs, nearly half reportedly target unmutated variant regions. An increase in Spike-specific TCR breadth and depth was observed after two AZD1222 doses.

On this clone: Its antigen is currently unknown.

The CDR3 is 12 residues long. Per the germline V gene, CDR1 is MNHEY and CDR2 is SVGAGI. V was trimmed by 6 bases and J by 3 bases, leaving 8 bases between them. The repertoire was sequenced with immunoSEQ multiplex PCR; TCRdb's copy has only in-frame clones and lacks some. The data contain about 66,000 clones, roughly 84% of them singletons. The chain is built from TRBV6-5 and TRBJ1-1; no reliable D call. The sample in question was peripheral blood, obtained on day 0 of AZD1222 vaccination. This receptor was obtained from an adult in good health. DNA for the CDR3: TGTGCCAGCAGGGGGATGGACACTGAAGCTTTCTTT. Encoded protein: CASRGMDTEAFF.